In its sample, the clone carrying this T cell receptor beta chain was seen once. What it binds is not known. Clones were read by immunoSEQ multiplex PCR, and TCRdb kept only the in-frame ones, dropping some. The sample records 95,000 to 100,000 clones, roughly nine tenths being singletons. The data originate from a study of T cell responses to AZD1222 COVID-19 vaccine. Study-wide points: Donors skewed white British and female; clonal diversity was possibly underestimated.

CDR3 length: 17 amino acids. Germline V gene lookup returns CDR1 SGHVS and CDR2 FNYEAQ. V shed 2 bases and J 5 bases; nucleotides not matched to a gene: 14. The chain employs TRBV7-6 and TRBJ2-5, with TRBD2 identical over 7 bases. This TCR derives from an adult in good health. The specimen was peripheral blood, collected on day 0 of AZD1222 vaccination. CDR3 residues: CASSLSPRGREMETQYF. The CDR3 bases are TGTGCCAGCAGCTTATCCCCTCGCGGGAGAGAAATGGAGACCCAGTACTTC. The full variable domain, rest sourced from reference TRBV7-6 and TRBJ2-5, is GAGVSQSPRYKVTKRGQDVALRCDPISGHVSLYWYRQALGQGPEFLTYFNYEAQQDKSGLPNDRFSAERPEGSISTLTIQRTEQRDSAMYRCASSLSPRGREMETQYFGPGTRLLVL.